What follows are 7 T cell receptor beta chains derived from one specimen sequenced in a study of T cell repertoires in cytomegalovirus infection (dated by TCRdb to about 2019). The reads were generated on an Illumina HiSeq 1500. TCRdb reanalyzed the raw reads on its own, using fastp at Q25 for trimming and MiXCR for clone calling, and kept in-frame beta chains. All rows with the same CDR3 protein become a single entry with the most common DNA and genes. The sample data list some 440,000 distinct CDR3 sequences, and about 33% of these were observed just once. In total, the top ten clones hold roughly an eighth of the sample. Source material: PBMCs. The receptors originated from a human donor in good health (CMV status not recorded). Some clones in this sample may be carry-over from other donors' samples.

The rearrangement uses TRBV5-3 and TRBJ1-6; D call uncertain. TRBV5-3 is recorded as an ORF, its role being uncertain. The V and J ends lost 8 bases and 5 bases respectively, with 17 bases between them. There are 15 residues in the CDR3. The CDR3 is CASRITDSNNSPLHF. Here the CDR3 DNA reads TGTGCCAGCAGGATTACAGACTCTAATAATTCACCCCTCCACTTT.

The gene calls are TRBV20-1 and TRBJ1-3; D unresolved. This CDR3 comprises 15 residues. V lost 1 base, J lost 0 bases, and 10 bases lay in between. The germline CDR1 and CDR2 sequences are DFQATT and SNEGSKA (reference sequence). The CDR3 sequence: CSARVRGSSGNTIYF. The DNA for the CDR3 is TGCAGTGCTAGAGTTCGGGGAAGCTCTGGAAACACCATATATTTT.

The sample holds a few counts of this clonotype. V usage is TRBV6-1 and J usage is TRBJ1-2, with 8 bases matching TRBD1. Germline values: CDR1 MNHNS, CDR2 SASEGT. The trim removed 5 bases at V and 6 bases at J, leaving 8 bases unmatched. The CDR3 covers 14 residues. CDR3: CASSFDRGSNGYTF. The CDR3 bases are TGTGCCAGCAGTTTTGACAGGGGAAGTAATGGCTACACCTTC.

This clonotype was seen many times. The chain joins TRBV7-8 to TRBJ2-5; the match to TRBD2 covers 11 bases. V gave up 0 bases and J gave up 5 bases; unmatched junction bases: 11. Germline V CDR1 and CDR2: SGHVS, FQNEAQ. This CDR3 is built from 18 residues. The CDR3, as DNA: TGTGCCAGCAGCTTAGCCGCTAGCGGGGGGATGTTCTGGGAGACCCAGTACTTC. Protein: CASSLAASGGMFWETQYF.

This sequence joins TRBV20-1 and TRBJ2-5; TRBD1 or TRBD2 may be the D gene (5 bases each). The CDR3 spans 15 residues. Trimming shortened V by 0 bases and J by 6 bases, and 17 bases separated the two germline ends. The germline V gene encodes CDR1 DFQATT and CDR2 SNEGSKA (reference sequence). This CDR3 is CSARDRIGTRQTQYF. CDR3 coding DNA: TGCAGTGCTAGAGACCGAATTGGGACCAGGCAGACCCAGTACTTC.

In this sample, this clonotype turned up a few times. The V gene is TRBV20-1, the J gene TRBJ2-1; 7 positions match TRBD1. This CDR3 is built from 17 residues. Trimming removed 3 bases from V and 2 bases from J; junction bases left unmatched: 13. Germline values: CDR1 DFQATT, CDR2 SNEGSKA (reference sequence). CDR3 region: CSASLPLQGITYNEQFF. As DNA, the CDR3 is TGCAGTGCTAGTCTTCCCCTACAGGGGATCACCTACAATGAGCAGTTCTTC.

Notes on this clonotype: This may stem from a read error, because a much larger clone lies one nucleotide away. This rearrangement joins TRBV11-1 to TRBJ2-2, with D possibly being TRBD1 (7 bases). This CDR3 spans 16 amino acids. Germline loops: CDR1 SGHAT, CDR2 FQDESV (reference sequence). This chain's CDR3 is CTSSLRRGPDTGELFF. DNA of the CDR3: TGTACCAGCAGCTTACGGAGGGGGCCTGACACCGGGGAGCTGTTTTTT.